This is a list of T cell receptor beta chains from one sample in a study of blood T cells in healthy people across ages. TCRdb processed the 5' RACE reads anew with MiXCR; each CDR3 protein has one entry. The sample records fewer than 1,200,000 distinct CDR3 sequences, roughly 24% being singletons. These sequences were also reported in another study, on T cells of mothers and their children.

The sample was blood. These receptors were obtained from a girl aged 2-9 years in good health. Both conserved end residues are part of each CDR3. Each record gives: J gene, clone size, V gene, CDR3 length, D gene, CDR3 DNA, CDR3 protein. D genes are given only for firm matches. The size entry is marked missing in some rows and otherwise reads once, few, many or a size class.

TRBJ2-7	-	TRBV6-2/TRBV6-3	13	-	TGTGCCAGCGGGCAGACGTCCGCCTACGAGCAGTACTTC	CASGQTSAYEQYF
TRBJ2-1	-	TRBV2	15	-	TGTGCCAGCAGTGTACCCAGGGGCTCCTACAATGAGCAGTTCTTC	CASSVPRGSYNEQFF
TRBJ1-6	few	TRBV14	14	-	TGTGCCAGCAGCCTCAGGGGAAGGTTTTCGCCCCTCCACTTT	CASSLRGRFSPLHF
TRBJ2-1	-	TRBV7-9	16	-	TGTGCCAGCAGCTTAGTAGGCCCGCTCGTCTCCAATGAGCAGTTCTTC	CASSLVGPLVSNEQFF
TRBJ2-5	-	TRBV7-2	15	TRBD1	TGTGCCAGCAGCGCGGGACAGGGGTATTGGGAGACCCAGTACTTC	CASSAGQGYWETQYF
TRBJ2-7	-	TRBV12-3/TRBV12-4	13	-	TGTGCCAGCAGTTTAAAAGGGGATGGCGAGCAGTACTTC	CASSLKGDGEQYF
TRBJ2-1	-	TRBV11-3	15	-	TGTGCCAGCAGCTTTGGGGTTACCTCCTACAATGAGCAGTTCTTC	CASSFGVTSYNEQFF
TRBJ1-1	few	TRBV12-3/TRBV12-4	13	-	TGTGCCAGCAGTCACCCCGGGAACACTGAAGCTTTCTTT	CASSHPGNTEAFF
TRBJ1-5	-	TRBV5-6	15	TRBD1	TGTGCCAGCAGCTATTCGGGACAGCTGAATCAGCCCCAGCATTTT	CASSYSGQLNQPQHF
TRBJ2-5	-	TRBV4-1	16	-	TGCGCCAGCAGCCAAGGCGCAGGGGCCGTGAAAGAGACCCAGTACTTC	CASSQGAGAVKETQYF
TRBJ1-2	few	TRBV20-1	14	-	TGCAGTGCTAGAGACAGGTGGCGTAACTATGGCTACACCTTC	CSARDRWRNYGYTF
TRBJ2-2	few	TRBV7-3	16	TRBD2	TGTGCCAGCAGCTCCCAAGCGGGAGTGAACACCGGGGAGCTGTTTTTT	CASSSQAGVNTGELFF
TRBJ1-5	few	TRBV12-3/TRBV12-4	14	TRBD1	TGTGCCAGCACCTCGACAGGGGGCAATCAGCCCCAGCATTTT	CASTSTGGNQPQHF
TRBJ2-4	few	TRBV29-1	12	TRBD1	TGCAGCGTTGATACAGGGGTCGACATTCAGTACTTC	CSVDTGVDIQYF
TRBJ2-6	-	TRBV10-3	15	-	TGTGCCATCAGTATGGGCACGTCTGGGGCCAACGTCCTGACTTTC	CAISMGTSGANVLTF
TRBJ2-7	-	TRBV6-2/TRBV6-3	16	-	TGTGCCAGCAGTTACCCGATCGGGGCTCCATCCTACGAGCAGTACTTC	CASSYPIGAPSYEQYF
TRBJ2-1	few	TRBV20-1	18	TRBD2	TGCAGTGCTAGAGTGGGGCGGACTAGCGGGACGGGGAGGGATGAGCAGTTCTTC	CSARVGRTSGTGRDEQFF
TRBJ2-2	few	TRBV10-3	14	TRBD1	TGTGCCACCCAGACAGGGATCGACACCGGGGAGCTGTTTTTT	CATQTGIDTGELFF
TRBJ2-2	-	TRBV7-2	14	TRBD2	TGTGCCAGCAGGGGACTAGCGGACACCGGGGAGCTGTTTTTT	CASRGLADTGELFF
TRBJ2-5	few	TRBV4-1	15	TRBD2	TGCGCCAGCAGCCAAGACTGGCGGGAGTCAGAGACCCAGTACTTC	CASSQDWRESETQYF
TRBJ1-1	few	TRBV4-1	13	-	TGCGCCGGATCACAGGGAATGAACACTGAAGCTTTCTTT	CAGSQGMNTEAFF
TRBJ2-3	-	TRBV20-1	12	-	TGCAATGCTAGTGAGGGCCCAGATACGCAGTATTTT	CNASEGPDTQYF
TRBJ2-1	-	TRBV5-1	14	TRBD2	TGCGCCAGTCAACTAGCGGGAGAGGTCCATGAGCAGTTCTTC	CASQLAGEVHEQFF
TRBJ1-3	few	TRBV5-1	15	-	TGCGCCAGCAGCATCGACAGCCGCTCTGGAAACACCATATATTTT	CASSIDSRSGNTIYF
TRBJ2-7	-	TRBV12-5	14	-	TGTGCTAGTGGTACACTGACGGATTCCTACGAGCAGTACTTC	CASGTLTDSYEQYF
TRBJ2-3	-	TRBV2	13	-	TGTGCCAGCAAAGGCGGGGCGCCAGATACGCAGTATTTT	CASKGGAPDTQYF
TRBJ2-7	-	TRBV6-2/TRBV6-3	13	-	TGTGCCAGCAGTTACTCGAGGATGTACGAGCAGTACTTC	CASSYSRMYEQYF
TRBJ2-7	few	TRBV5-4	13	-	TGTGCCAGCAGCTTAGGCGGGCGGGACGAGCAGTACTTC	CASSLGGRDEQYF